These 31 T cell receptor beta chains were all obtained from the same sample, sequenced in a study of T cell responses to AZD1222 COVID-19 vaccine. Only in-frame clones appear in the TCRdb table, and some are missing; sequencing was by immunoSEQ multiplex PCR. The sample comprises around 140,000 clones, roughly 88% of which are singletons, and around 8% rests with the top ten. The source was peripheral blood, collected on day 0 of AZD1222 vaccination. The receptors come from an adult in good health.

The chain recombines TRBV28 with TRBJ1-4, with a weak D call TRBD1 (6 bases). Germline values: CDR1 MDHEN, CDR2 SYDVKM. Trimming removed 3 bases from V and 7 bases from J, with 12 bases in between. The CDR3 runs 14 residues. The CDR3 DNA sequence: TGTGCCAGCAGTTTTGGACAGCTCGCTGAAAAACTGTTTTTT. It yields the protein CASSFGQLAEKLFF.

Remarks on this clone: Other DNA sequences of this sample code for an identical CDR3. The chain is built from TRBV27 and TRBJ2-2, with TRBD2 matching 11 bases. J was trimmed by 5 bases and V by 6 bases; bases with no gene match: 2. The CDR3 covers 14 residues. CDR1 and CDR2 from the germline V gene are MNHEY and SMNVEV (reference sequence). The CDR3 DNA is TGTGCCAGCAGGCTAGCGGGGGGAACCGGGGAGCTGTTTTTT. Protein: CASRLAGGTGELFF.

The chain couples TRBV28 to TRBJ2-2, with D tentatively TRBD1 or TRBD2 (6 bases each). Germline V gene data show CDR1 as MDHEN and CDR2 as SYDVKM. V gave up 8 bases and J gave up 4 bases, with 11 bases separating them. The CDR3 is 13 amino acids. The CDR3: CASRGPSTGELFF. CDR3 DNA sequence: TGTGCCAGCCGGGGGCCGAGCACCGGGGAGCTGTTTTTT.

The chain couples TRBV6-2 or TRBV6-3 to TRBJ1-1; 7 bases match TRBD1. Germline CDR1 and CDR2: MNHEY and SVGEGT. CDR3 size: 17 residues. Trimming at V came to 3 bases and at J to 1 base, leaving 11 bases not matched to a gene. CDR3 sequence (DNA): TGTGCCAGCAGTTATATATGGGAGAGACAGGGGAACACTGAAGCTTTCTTT. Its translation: CASSYIWERQGNTEAFF.

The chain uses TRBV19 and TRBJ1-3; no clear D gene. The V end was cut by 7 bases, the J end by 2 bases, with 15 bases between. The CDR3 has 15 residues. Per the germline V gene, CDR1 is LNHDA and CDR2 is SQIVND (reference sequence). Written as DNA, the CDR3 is TGTGCCAGTAAAATCAGTGGGCAGGCTGGAAACACCATATATTTT. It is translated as CASKISGQAGNTIYF.

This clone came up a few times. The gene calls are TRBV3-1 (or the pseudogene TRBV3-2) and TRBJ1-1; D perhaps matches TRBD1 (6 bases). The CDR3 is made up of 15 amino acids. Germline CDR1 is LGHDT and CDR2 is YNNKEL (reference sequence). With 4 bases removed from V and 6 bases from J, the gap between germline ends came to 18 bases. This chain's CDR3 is CASSLSWGARPEAFF. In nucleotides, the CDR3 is TGTGCCAGCAGCCTCTCTTGGGGGGCGCGTCCTGAAGCTTTCTTT.

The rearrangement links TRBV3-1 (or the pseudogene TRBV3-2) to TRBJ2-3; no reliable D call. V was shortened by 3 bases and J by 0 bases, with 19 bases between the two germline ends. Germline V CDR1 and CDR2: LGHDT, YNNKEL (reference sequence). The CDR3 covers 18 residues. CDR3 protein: CASSHSNARAGSTDTQYF. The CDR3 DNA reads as TGTGCCAGCAGCCACTCAAACGCCCGGGCAGGTAGCACAGATACGCAGTATTTT.

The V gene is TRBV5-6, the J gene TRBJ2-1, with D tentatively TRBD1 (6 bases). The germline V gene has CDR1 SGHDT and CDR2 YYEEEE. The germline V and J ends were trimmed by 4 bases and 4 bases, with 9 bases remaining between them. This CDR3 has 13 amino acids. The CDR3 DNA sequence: TGTGCCAGCAGCCTTGGACAGTACAATGAGCAGTTCTTC. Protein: CASSLGQYNEQFF.

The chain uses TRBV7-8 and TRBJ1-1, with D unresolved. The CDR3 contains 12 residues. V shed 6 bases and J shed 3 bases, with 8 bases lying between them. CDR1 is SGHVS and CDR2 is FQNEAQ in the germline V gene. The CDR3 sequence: CASSRHYTEAFF. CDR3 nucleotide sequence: TGTGCCAGCAGTCGACACTACACTGAAGCTTTCTTT.

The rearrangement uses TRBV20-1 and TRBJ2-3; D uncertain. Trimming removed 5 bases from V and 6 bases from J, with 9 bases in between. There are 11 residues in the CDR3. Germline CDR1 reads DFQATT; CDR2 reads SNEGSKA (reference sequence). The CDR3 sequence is CSAPAGDTQYF. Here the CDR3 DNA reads TGCAGTGCTCCTGCCGGGGATACGCAGTATTTT.

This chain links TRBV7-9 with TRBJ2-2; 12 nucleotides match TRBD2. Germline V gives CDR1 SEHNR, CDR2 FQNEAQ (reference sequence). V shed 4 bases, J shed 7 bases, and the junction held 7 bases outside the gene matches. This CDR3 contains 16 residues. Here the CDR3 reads CASSSRLAGDLGELFF. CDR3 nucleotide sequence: TGTGCCAGCAGCTCGAGACTAGCGGGGGATCTCGGGGAGCTGTTTTTT.

CDR3 DNA sequence: TGTGCCAGCATCCCTGGCGGGAGGTTCAGGGCAGATGGCAATGAGCAGTTCTTC. It yields the protein CASIPGGRFRADGNEQFF. This chain joins TRBV7-9 and TRBJ2-1; 8 bases line up with TRBD2. Trimming cost V 7 bases and J 6 bases; bases outside gene matches: 20. CDR1 is SEHNR and CDR2 is FQNEAQ in the germline V gene (reference sequence). The CDR3 is 18 amino acids.

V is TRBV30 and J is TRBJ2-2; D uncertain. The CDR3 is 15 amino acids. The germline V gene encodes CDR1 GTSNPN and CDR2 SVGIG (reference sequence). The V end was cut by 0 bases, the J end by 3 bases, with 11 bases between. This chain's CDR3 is CAWSVYSSDTGELFF. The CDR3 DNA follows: TGTGCCTGGAGTGTGTACAGCAGCGACACCGGGGAGCTGTTTTTT.

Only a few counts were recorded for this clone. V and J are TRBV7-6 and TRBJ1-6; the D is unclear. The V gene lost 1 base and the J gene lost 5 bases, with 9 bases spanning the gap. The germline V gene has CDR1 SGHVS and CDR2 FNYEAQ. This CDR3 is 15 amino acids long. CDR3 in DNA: TGTGCCAGCAGCTTAGGCAGCCCCGATAATTCACCCCTCCACTTT. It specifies CASSLGSPDNSPLHF.

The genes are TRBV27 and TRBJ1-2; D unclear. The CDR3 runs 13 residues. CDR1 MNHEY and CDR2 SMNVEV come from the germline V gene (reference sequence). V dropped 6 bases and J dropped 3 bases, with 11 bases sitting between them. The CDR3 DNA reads TGTGCCAGCAGAATAGGACGGCACTATGGCTACACCTTC. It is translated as CASRIGRHYGYTF.

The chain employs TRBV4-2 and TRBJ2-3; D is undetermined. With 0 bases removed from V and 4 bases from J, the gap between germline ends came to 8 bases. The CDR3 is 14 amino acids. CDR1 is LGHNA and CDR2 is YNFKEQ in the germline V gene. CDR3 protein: CASSQDFPPDTQYF. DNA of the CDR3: TGTGCCAGCAGCCAAGATTTCCCCCCAGATACGCAGTATTTT.

For the CDR3, the DNA is TGCGCCAGCAGTGAAGGAAGGGGGTATACGGGAGGAGAGACCCAGTACTTC. It translates to CASSEGRGYTGGETQYF. The chain couples TRBV10-2 to TRBJ2-5; tentatively, D is TRBD2 (7 bases). Looked up from germline, CDR1 is WSHSY and CDR2 is SAAADI. V lost 3 bases to trimming and J lost 4 bases, with 21 bases between them. The CDR3 extends over 17 amino acids.

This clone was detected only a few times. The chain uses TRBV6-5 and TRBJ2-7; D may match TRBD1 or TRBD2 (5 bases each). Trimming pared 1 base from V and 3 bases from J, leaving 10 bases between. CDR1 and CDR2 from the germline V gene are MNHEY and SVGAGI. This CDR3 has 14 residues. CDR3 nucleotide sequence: TGTGCCAGCAGTTACTGGGGACCCAGCTACGAGCAGTACTTC. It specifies CASSYWGPSYEQYF.

In DNA form, the CDR3 reads TGTGCCAGCAGCTCCAGACAGGGTCTCGAGCAGTACTTC. Amino acids: CASSSRQGLEQYF. The genes are TRBV5-6 and TRBJ2-7, with 7 positions matching TRBD1. The CDR3 loop spans 13 amino acids. The V segment lost 3 bases and the J segment 6 bases; nucleotides outside the gene matches: 6. CDR1 and CDR2 (germline): SGHDT, YYEEEE.

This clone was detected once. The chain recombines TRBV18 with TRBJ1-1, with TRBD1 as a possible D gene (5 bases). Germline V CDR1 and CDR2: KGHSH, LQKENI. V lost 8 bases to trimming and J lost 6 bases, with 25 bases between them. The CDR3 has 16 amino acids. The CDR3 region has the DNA TGTGCCAGCATTCGGGGGACCCCAGGAGCCGTCGCTGAAGCTTTCTTT. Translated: CASIRGTPGAVAEAFF.

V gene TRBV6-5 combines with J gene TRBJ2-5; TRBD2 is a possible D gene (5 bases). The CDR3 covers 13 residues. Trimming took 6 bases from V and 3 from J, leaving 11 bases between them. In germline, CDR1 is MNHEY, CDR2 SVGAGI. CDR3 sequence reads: CASSLDGEETQYF. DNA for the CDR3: TGTGCCAGCAGCCTCGACGGGGAAGAGACCCAGTACTTC.

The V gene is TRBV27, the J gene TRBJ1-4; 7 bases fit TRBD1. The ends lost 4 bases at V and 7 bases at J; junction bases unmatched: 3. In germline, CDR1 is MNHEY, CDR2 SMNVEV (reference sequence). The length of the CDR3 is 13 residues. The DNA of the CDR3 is TGTGCCAGCAGTTGGAACAGGGGTGAAAAACTGTTTTTT. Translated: CASSWNRGEKLFF.

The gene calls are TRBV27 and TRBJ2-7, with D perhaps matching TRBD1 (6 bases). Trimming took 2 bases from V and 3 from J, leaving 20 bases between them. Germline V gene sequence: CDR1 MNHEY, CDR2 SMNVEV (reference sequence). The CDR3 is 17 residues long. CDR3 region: CASSLKDSRTALYEQYF. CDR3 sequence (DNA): TGTGCCAGCAGTTTAAAGGATTCTAGGACAGCCCTCTACGAGCAGTACTTC.

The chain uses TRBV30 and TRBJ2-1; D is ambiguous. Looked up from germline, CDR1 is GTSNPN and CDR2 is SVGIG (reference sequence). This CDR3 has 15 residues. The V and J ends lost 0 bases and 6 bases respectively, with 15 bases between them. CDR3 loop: CAWSVRRTAPNEQFF. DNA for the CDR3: TGTGCCTGGAGTGTACGGCGGACCGCCCCCAATGAGCAGTTCTTC.

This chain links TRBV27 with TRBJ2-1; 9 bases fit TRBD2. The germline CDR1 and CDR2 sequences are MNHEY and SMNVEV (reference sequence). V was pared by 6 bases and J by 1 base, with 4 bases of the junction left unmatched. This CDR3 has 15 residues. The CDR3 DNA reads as TGTGCCAGCAGGCCTAGCGGGACATCCTACAATGAGCAGTTCTTC. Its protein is CASRPSGTSYNEQFF.

The CDR3 bases are TGTGCCAGCAGTTTAGGGGACAGGCTAGAGAATTCACCCCTCCACTTT. Translated: CASSLGDRLENSPLHF. This rearrangement joins TRBV28 to TRBJ1-6; 8 bases align to TRBD1. From germline, CDR1 is MDHEN and CDR2 SYDVKM. The CDR3 is made up of 16 amino acids. The V gene end was trimmed by 2 bases and the J gene end by 7 bases; junction bases not matched to a gene: 7.

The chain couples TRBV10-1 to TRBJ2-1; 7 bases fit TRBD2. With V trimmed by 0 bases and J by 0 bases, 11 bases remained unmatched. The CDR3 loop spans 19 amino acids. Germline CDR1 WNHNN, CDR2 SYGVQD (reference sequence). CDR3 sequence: CASSESTRLAKFSYNEQFF. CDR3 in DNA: TGCGCCAGCAGTGAGTCGACTCGACTAGCCAAGTTCTCCTACAATGAGCAGTTCTTC.

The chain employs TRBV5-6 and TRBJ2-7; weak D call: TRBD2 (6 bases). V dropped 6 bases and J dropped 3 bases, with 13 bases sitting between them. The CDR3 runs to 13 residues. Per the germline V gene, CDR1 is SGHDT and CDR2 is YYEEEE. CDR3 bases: TGTGCCAGCACCCGGGGACTGAACTACGAGCAGTACTTC. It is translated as CASTRGLNYEQYF.

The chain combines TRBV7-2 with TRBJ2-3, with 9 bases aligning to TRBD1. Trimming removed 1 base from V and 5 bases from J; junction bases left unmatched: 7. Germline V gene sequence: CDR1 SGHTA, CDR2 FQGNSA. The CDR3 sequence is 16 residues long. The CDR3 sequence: CASSLVGQGQVDTQYF. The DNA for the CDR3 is TGTGCCAGCAGCTTAGTGGGACAGGGTCAGGTAGATACGCAGTATTTT.

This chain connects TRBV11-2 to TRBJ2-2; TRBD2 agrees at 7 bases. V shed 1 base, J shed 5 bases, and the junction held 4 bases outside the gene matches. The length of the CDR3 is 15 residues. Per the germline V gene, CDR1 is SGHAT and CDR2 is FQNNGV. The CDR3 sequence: CASSLGGRGTGELFF. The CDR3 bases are TGTGCCAGCAGCTTAGGCGGGAGAGGTACCGGGGAGCTGTTTTTT.

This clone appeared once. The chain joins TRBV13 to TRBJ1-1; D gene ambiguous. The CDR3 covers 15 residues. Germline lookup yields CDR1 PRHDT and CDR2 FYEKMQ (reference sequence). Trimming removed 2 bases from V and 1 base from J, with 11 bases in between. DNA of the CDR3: TGTGCCAGCAGCTTATCCCCCCTCCCGAACACTGAAGCTTTCTTT. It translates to CASSLSPLPNTEAFF.